This section outlines one TCR beta chain sequence together with its context. The data belong to a study of response to subunit inactivated influenza vaccine. Germline values: CDR1 SGHRS, CDR2 YFSETQ. The length of the CDR3 is 14 residues. V was trimmed by 0 bases and J by 3 bases, leaving 10 bases between them. TCRdb ran MiXCR on the RT-PCR reads and lists one entry per CDR3 protein. This table holds 150,000 to 200,000 distinct CDR3 sequences, over 9.5% found once. The same specimen was also included in a second study, on T cells expressing NK-cell markers. That paper adds: 5'RACE template switching with UMIs generated TCR beta cDNA. Among eight sequenced donors, seven carried HCMV seropositivity while one was seronegative. The study found dominant NKG2C+ clonotypes at roughly 1.0-8% of CD8+ T cells in 5 or 6 donors. One observes that, in a few donors, these clonotypes were also the leading ones within the CD3+CD56-NKG2C+ fraction.

The receptor's source is a man aged 50 or older who received an inactivated influenza vaccine. The chain employs TRBV5-1 and TRBJ2-7; D unclear. Specimen: CD8+ T cells sorted from PBMCs, collected about 13 days after vaccination. This CDR3 reads CASSLAVGLYEQYF. The CDR3 DNA reads as TGCGCCAGCAGCTTGGCCGTCGGTCTCTACGAGCAGTACTTC.